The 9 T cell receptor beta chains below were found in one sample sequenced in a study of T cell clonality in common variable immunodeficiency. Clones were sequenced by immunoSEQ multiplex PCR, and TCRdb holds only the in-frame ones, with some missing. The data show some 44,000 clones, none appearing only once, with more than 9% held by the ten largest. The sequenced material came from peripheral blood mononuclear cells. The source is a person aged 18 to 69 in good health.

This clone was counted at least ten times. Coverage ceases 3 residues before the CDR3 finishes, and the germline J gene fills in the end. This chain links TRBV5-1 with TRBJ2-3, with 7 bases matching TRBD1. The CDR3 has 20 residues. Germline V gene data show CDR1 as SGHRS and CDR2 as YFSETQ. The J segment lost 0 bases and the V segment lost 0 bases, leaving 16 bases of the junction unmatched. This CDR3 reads CASSLARIGGQVLSTDTQYF. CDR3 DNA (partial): TGCGCCAGCAGCTTGGCACGGATCGGAGGACAGGTCCTTAGCACAGATACG.

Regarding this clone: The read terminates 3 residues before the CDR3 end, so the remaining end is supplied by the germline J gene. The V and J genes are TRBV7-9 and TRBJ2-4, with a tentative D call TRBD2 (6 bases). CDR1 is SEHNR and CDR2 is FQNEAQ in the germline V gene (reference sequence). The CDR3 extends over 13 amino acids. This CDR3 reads CASSLDLGGGQYF. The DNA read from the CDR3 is TGTGCCAGCAGCTTAGATTTGGGGGGTGGT.

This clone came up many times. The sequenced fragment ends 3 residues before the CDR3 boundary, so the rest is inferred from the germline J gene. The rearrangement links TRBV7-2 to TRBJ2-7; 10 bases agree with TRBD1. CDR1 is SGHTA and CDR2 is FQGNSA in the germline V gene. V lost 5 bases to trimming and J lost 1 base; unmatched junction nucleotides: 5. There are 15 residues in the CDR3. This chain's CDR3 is CASSIPGQGSYEQYF. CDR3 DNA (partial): TGTGCCAGCAGCATCCCGGGACAGGGGTCCTACGAG.

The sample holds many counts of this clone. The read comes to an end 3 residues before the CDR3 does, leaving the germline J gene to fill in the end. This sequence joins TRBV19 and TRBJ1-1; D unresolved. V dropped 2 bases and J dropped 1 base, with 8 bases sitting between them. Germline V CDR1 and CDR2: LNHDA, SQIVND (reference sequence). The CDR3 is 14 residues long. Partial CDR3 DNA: TGTGCCAGTAGTATACAGCGGGGGAACACTGAA. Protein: CASSIQRGNTE. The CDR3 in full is CASSIQRGNTEAFF.

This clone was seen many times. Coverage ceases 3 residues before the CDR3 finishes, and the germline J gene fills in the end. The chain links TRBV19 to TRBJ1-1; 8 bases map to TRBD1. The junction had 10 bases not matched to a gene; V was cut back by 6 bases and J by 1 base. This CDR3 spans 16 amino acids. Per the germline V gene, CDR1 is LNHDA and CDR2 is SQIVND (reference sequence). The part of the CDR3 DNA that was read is TGTGCCAGTAGAGACAGGGGATTCGACTCGAACACTGAA. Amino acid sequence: CASRDRGFDSNTE. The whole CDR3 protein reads CASRDRGFDSNTEAFF.

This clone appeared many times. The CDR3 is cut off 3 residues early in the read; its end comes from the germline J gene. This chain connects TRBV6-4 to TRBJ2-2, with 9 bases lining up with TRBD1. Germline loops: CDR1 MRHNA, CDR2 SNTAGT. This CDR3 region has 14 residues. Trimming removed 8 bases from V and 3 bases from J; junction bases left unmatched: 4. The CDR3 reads CASGQGQDTGELFF. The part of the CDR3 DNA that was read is TGTGCCAGCGGACAGGGGCAGGACACCGGGGAG.

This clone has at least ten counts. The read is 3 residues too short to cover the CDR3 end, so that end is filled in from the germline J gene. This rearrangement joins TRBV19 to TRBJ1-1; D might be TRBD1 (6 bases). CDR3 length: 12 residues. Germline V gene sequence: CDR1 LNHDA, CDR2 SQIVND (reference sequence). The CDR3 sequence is CASSTTGGRAFF. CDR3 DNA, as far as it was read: TGTGCCAGTAGTACGACAGGAGGACGA. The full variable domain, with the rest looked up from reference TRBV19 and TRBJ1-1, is DGGITQSPKYLFRKEGQNVTLSCEQNLNHDAMYWYRQDPGQGLRLIYYSQIVNDFQKGDIAEGYSVSREKKESFPLTVTSAQKNPTAFYLCASSTTGGRAFFGQGTRLTVV.

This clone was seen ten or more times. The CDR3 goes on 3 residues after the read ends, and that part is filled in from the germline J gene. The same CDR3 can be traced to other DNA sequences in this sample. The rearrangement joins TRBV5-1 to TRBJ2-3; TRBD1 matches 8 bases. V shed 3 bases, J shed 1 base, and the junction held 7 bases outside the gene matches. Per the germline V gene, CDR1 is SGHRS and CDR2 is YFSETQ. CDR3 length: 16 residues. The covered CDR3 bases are TGCGCCAGCAGCTCAGAACAGGGGGGAGGCACAGATACG. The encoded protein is CASSSEQGGGTDT. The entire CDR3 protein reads CASSSEQGGGTDTQYF. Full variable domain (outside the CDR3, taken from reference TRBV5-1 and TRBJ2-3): KAGVTQTPRYLIKTRGQQVTLSCSPISGHRSVSWYQQTPGQGLQFLFEYFSETQRNKGNFPGRFSGRQFSNSRSEMNVSTLELGDSALYLCASSSEQGGGTDTQYFGPGTRLTVL.

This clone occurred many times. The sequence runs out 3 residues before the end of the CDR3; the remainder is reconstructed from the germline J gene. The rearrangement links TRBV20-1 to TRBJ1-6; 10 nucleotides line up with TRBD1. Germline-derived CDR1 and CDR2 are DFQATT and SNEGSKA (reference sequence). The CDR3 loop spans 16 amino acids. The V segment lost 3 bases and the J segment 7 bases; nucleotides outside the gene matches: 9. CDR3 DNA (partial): TGCAGTGCTAGGGGTCGGGACAGGGGAAGAAATTCACCC. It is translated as CSARGRDRGRNSP. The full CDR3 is CSARGRDRGRNSPLHF.